The 16 T cell receptor beta chains below all came from one sample that was sequenced in a study of shared clonotypes between healthy human individuals. Libraries were prepared by immunoSEQ multiplex PCR; TCRdb keeps only in-frame clonotypes and omits some of them. The data hold about 480,000 clones, with nearly 80% observed a single time. The sequencing sample was made of PBMCs. These receptor sequences come from a woman aged 35 to 49 in good health. Some clones in this sample may be carry-over from other donors' samples.

This clone was observed at least ten times. The chain combines TRBV19 with TRBJ2-1; 10 bases match TRBD2. The length of the CDR3 is 16 residues. The V segment lost 10 bases and the J segment 5 bases; nucleotides outside the gene matches: 14. Per germline, CDR1 LNHDA and CDR2 SQIVND (reference sequence). In DNA form, the CDR3 reads TGTGCCACCCAACCCCTCCTAGCGGGGGACCACAATGAGCAGTTCTTC. Translation: CATQPLLAGDHNEQFF.

The genes are TRBV19 and TRBJ2-7, with D hard to call. V dropped 6 bases and J dropped 0 bases, with 9 bases sitting between them. CDR3 length: 13 amino acids. Per the germline V gene, CDR1 is LNHDA and CDR2 is SQIVND (reference sequence). The CDR3 nucleotides read TGTGCCAGTAGCCTTGGGCCCTCCTACGAGCAGTACTTC. Amino acid sequence: CASSLGPSYEQYF.

The chain has TRBV5-1 and TRBJ2-5, with 9 positions matching TRBD2. J gave up 3 bases and V 0 bases, and 9 bases lay outside the gene matches. The germline CDR1 and CDR2 sequences are SGHRS and YFSETQ. The CDR3 has 17 residues. The CDR3 is CASSLALAGRFEETQYF. The CDR3 coding sequence is TGCGCCAGCAGCTTGGCCCTAGCGGGAAGGTTTGAAGAGACCCAGTACTTC. The entire variable domain, with the rest obtained from reference TRBV5-1 and TRBJ2-5, is as follows: KAGVTQTPRYLIKTRGQQVTLSCSPISGHRSVSWYQQTPGQGLQFLFEYFSETQRNKGNFPGRFSGRQFSNSRSEMNVSTLELGDSALYLCASSLALAGRFEETQYFGPGTRLLVL.

The chain uses TRBV15 and TRBJ2-1, with 13 bases lining up with TRBD2. Per germline, CDR1 LNHNV and CDR2 YYDKDF (reference sequence). V trimming: 1 base; J trimming: 5 bases; junction bases outside the gene matches: 5. The CDR3 runs to 17 residues. CDR3 nucleotides: TGTGCCACCAGCAGAGCTTTGGGACTAGCGGGGCACAATGAGCAGTTCTTC. Protein product: CATSRALGLAGHNEQFF.

This chain links TRBV11-2 with TRBJ1-1; maybe TRBD1 (6 bases). CDR1 and CDR2 from the germline V gene are SGHAT and FQNNGV. CDR3 length: 15 residues. Trimming shortened V by 5 bases and J by 3 bases, and 16 bases separated the two germline ends. In DNA, the CDR3 is TGTGCCAGCAGCAAAGGACAGAGGGAATACACTGAAGCTTTCTTT. The encoded protein is CASSKGQREYTEAFF. The full variable domain, with the rest looked up from reference TRBV11-2 and TRBJ1-1, is EAGVAQSPRYKIIEKRQSVAFWCNPISGHATLYWYQQILGQGPKLLIQFQNNGVVDDSQLPKDRFSAERLKGVDSTLKIQPAKLEDSAVYLCASSKGQREYTEAFFGQGTRLTVV.

The sample holds a few counts of this clone. The V call is TRBV28, the J call TRBJ2-5; 7 bases agree with TRBD2. Germline V gives CDR1 MDHEN, CDR2 SYDVKM. The CDR3 is 14 residues long. The J segment lost 3 bases and the V segment lost 7 bases, leaving 8 bases of the junction unmatched. For the CDR3, the DNA is TGTGCCAGCAATCCAGGTGGGAGGGAAGAGACCCAGTACTTC. Protein: CASNPGGREETQYF.

Details on this clone: At the DNA level, this CDR3 is encoded by other sequences in the same sample as well. V gene TRBV5-5 combines with J gene TRBJ1-2; tentatively, D is TRBD1 (5 bases). V lost 0 bases and J 3 bases, leaving 6 bases between the germline ends. CDR3 length: 13 residues. Germline assignment: CDR1 SGHKS and CDR2 YYEKEE (reference sequence). The CDR3 region has the DNA TGTGCCAGCAGCTTGGGAGGGGACTATGGCTACACCTTC. Amino acid sequence: CASSLGGDYGYTF.

This sequence joins TRBV18 and TRBJ2-1, with TRBD2 as a possible D gene (6 bases). Trimming took 6 bases from V and 4 from J, leaving 19 bases between them. The CDR3 is 16 amino acids. Per the germline V gene, CDR1 is KGHSH and CDR2 is LQKENI. The CDR3 DNA follows: TGTGCCAGCTCCCTGTTGGTTGCCGGGGGTTACAATGAGCAGTTCTTC. It yields the protein CASSLLVAGGYNEQFF.

The J gene is TRBJ2-1, the V gene TRBV5-4; 14 nucleotides line up with TRBD2. With 6 bases clipped from V and 9 bases from J, the junction kept 8 bases outside the gene matches. The germline V gene encodes CDR1 SGHNT and CDR2 YYREEE (reference sequence). This CDR3 has 15 residues. CDR3 residues: CASTPRGLAGVEQFF. CDR3 DNA: TGTGCCAGCACCCCGCGGGGACTAGCGGGAGTTGAGCAGTTCTTC.

This clone was recorded only once. This chain uses TRBV28 with TRBJ1-5; D not certain. Trimming took off 0 bases at V and 2 bases at J, with 8 bases between the two ends. The CDR3 has 15 amino acids. Germline values: CDR1 MDHEN, CDR2 SYDVKM. CDR3 nucleotides: TGTGCCAGCAGTTTATGGGGATCGGGCAATCAGCCCCAGCATTTT. The encoded protein is CASSLWGSGNQPQHF.

Note on this clone: With a much larger clone just one base away, this may be a read error. Other DNA sequences within the sample encode an identical CDR3. V usage is TRBV28 and J usage is TRBJ2-1; no clear D. The CDR3 runs 11 residues. Germline CDR1 reads MDHEN; CDR2 reads SYDVKM. V was pared by 4 bases and J by 2 bases, with 0 bases between. The CDR3 bases are TGTGCCAGCAGTTCCTACAATGAGCAGTTCTTC. Its translation: CASSSYNEQFF.

The chain is built from TRBV11-3 and TRBJ2-1; D is perhaps TRBD1 (6 bases). V lost 5 bases and J lost 5, with 10 bases in between. From germline, CDR1 is SGHNT and CDR2 YENEEA. The CDR3 runs to 13 residues. CDR3 bases: TGTGCCAGCAGCCTTGGACAGAACAATGAGCAGTTCTTC. Translating gives CASSLGQNNEQFF.

The genes are TRBV11-3 and TRBJ2-1, with 9 bases lining up with TRBD2. The CDR3 extends over 17 amino acids. The V gene's germline CDR1 is SGHNT and CDR2 YENEEA. Germline trimming cut 5 bases from V and 7 bases from J; bases unmatched to any gene: 15. CDR3 DNA: TGTGCCAGCAGCCCCTCGGTCGGGGTAGCGGGAGATAATGAGCAGTTCTTC. As protein: CASSPSVGVAGDNEQFF.

This chain connects TRBV10-3 to TRBJ2-2; D is ambiguous. Trimming took 2 bases from V and 8 from J, leaving 9 bases between them. The CDR3 spans 13 residues. CDR1 ENHRY and CDR2 SYGVKD come from the germline V gene. The chain's CDR3 is CAISEGRPGELFF. The CDR3 DNA follows: TGTGCCATCAGTGAGGGCCGACCGGGGGAGCTGTTTTTT.

The rearrangement joins TRBV27 to TRBJ1-1; TRBD1 matches 7 bases. With 7 bases clipped from V and 1 base from J, the junction kept 6 bases outside the gene matches. Germline V lookup: CDR1 MNHEY, CDR2 SMNVEV (reference sequence). The length of the CDR3 is 14 residues. CDR3 sequence reads: CASIPHRGNTEAFF. The DNA for the CDR3 is TGTGCCAGCATCCCGCACAGGGGGAACACTGAAGCTTTCTTT.

This clone came up a few times. The chain joins TRBV5-4 to TRBJ1-2; tentative D call: TRBD1 (5 bases). The V gene lost 3 bases and the J gene lost 8 bases, with 20 bases spanning the gap. Germline values: CDR1 SGHNT, CDR2 YYREEE (reference sequence). The CDR3 spans 15 residues. CDR3 protein: CASSSRAGLQDGYTF. The CDR3 bases are TGTGCCAGCAGCTCCCGGGCGGGGCTGCAGGACGGCTACACCTTC.